Each of the 2 T cell receptor beta chains below was sequenced from the same sample in a study of tumor-infiltrating lymphocytes in primary liver carcinoma. The source material, roughly 20-31 mg of unsorted bulk tissue, was used to co-extract RNA and DNA. The investigators made TCR beta cDNA from approximately 510 ng total RNA, using a constant-region primer. Employing slightly modified ARM-PCR, three nested multiplex PCR rounds were run, and these gave rise to the TCR beta libraries. For approximately 11 cycles apiece, the opening two PCR rounds ran with TRBV1-TRBV30 forward primers and a C-beta reverse primer. TCRdb called the multiplex PCR reads again in MiXCR, with one record for every CDR3 protein. This table holds more than 85,000 distinct CDR3 sequences, 80% to 85% found once. Sequencing input: liver tumor tissue from sampling region 3. Specified subset: tumor region T3, left-lateral pole. These TCRs come from a man aged 35-49 years with primary liver carcinoma and hepatitis B virus infection.

V gene TRBV6-1 combines with J gene TRBJ2-3; TRBD2 might be the D (6 bases). CDR1 and CDR2 (germline): MNHNS, SASEGT. The CDR3 spans 13 residues. Trimming took 7 bases from V and 7 from J, leaving 15 bases between them. The CDR3 DNA is TGTGCCAGCATGGAAGGAGGGCCTAATACGCAGTATTTT. Protein product: CASMEGGPNTQYF.

Concerning this clonotype itself: The germline gene is not matched at one end of the junction; a read error may be the cause. This chain uses TRBV2 with TRBJ2-4; D may match TRBD1 or TRBD2 (5 bases each). The germline gives CDR1 SNHLY, CDR2 FYNNEI. The CDR3 has 14 residues. The chain's CDR3 is CACSELRDQNIQYF. The CDR3 nucleotides are TGTGCCTGCAGTGAACTCCGGGACCAAAACATTCAGTACTTC.